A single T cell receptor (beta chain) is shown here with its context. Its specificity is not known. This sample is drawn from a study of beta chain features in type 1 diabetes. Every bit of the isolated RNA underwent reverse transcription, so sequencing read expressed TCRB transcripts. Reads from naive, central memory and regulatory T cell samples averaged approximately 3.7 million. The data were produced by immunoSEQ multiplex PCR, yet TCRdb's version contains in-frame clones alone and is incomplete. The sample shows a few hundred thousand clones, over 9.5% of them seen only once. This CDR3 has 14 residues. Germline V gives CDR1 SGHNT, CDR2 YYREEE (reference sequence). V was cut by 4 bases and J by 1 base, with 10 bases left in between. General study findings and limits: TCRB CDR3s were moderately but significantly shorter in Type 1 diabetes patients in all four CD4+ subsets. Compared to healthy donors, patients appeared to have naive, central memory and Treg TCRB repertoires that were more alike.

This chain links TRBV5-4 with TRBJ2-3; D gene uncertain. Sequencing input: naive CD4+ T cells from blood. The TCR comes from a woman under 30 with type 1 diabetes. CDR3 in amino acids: CASSTPTGTDTQYF. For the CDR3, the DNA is TGTGCCAGCAGCACACCAACAGGCACAGATACGCAGTATTTT. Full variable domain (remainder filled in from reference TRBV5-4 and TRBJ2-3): ETGVTQSPTHLIKTRGQQVTLRCSSQSGHNTVSWYQQALGQGPQFIFQYYREEENGRGNFPPRFSGLQFPNYSSELNVNALELDDSALYLCASSTPTGTDTQYFGPGTRLTVL.